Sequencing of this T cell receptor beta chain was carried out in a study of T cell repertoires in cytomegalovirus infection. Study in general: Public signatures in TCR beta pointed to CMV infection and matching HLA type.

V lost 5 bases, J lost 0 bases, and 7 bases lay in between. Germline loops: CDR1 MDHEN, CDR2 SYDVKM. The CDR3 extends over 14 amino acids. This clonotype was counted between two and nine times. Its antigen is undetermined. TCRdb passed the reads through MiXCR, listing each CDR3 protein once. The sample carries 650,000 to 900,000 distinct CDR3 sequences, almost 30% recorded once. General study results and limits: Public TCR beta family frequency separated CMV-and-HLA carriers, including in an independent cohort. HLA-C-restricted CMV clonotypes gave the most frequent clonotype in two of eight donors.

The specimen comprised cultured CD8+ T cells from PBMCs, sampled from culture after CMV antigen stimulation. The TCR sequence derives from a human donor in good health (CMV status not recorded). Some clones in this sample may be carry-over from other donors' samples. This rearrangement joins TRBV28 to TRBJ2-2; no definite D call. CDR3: CASSPTPNTGELFF. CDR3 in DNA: TGTGCCAGCAGTCCGACTCCGAACACCGGGGAGCTGTTTTTT.